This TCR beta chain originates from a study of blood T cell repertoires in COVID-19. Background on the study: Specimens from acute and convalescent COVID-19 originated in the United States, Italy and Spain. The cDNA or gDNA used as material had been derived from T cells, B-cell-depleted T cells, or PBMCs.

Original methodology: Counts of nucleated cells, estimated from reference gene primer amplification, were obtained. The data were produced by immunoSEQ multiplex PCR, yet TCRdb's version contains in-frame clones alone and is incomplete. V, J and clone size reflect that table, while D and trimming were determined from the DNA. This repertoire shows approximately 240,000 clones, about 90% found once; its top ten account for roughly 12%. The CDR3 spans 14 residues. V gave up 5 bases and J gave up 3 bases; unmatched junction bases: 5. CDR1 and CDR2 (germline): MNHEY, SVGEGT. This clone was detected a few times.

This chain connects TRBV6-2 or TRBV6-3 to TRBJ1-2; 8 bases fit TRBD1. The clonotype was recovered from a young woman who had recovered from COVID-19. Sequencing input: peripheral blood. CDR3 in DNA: TGTGCCAGCAGTGCCCCGGGACAGGACTATGGCTACACCTTC. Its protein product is CASSAPGQDYGYTF.